This TCR beta chain was sequenced in a study of T cell responses to AZD1222 COVID-19 vaccine. Study context: Pooled together were second doses at about 4 or about 12 weeks. Broader study findings: A reported finding is that nearly half of spike-specific TCRs target unmutated variant regions. Repertoires were obtained solely post-peak T cell response.

On this clone itself: Its specificity is unknown.

TCRdb keeps only in-frame clones here, not all; method: immunoSEQ multiplex PCR. The sample carries 170,000 or so clones, about nine tenths recorded once. CDR3 length: 14 amino acids. V lost 3 bases and J lost 6, with 12 bases in between. Germline loops: CDR1 LNHDA, CDR2 SQIVND (reference sequence). The TCR originated in an adult in good health. J is TRBJ1-5 and V is TRBV19; tentatively, D is TRBD1 (5 bases). The source was peripheral blood, collected on day 0 of AZD1222 vaccination. CDR3 in amino acids: CASSMGGVGQPQHF. The DNA of the CDR3 is TGTGCCAGTAGTATGGGAGGGGTTGGTCAGCCCCAGCATTTT.